This T cell receptor beta chain was identified during a study of cytomegalovirus exposure and HLA in healthy donors. CDR1 MDHEN and CDR2 SYDVKM come from the germline V gene. Between the trimmed V and J ends, which lost 3 bases and 4 bases, there was a span of 12 bases. The CDR3 runs to 14 residues. A multiplex PCR was run with 60 Vbeta primers and 13 Jbeta primers. Clones were sequenced by immunoSEQ multiplex PCR, and TCRdb holds only the in-frame ones, with some missing. This table has about 83,000 clones, 60% to 85% appearing once. This receptor was identified in a man aged 18 to 35 in good health and CMV-seropositive. The sample taken for sequencing was PBMCs. The chain has TRBV28 and TRBJ1-2; the D is unclear. CDR3 DNA: TGTGCCAGCAGTTTGATCCCAGATTTCTATGGCTACACCTTC. Protein product: CASSLIPDFYGYTF.